The 27 T cell receptor beta chains given below trace back to one sample, sequenced in a study of CD8+CD57+ T cells in acquired aplastic anemia. CDR3 and TCR beta VDJ profiling relied on genomic DNA as the template. Via MiXCR, TCRdb re-called the reads, giving one row per CDR3 protein. The sample comprises roughly 300,000 distinct CDR3 sequences, around 60% of which are singletons, and 7% to 9% rests with the top ten. The sequenced sample was sorted CD4+, CD8+, or CD8+CD57+ T cells (not recorded which) from PBMCs. The receptor source for this set is a human donor with severe aplastic anemia or a healthy control (not recorded which).

J is TRBJ2-5 and V is TRBV7-2, with a tentative D call TRBD2 (6 bases). The V gene lost 3 bases and the J gene lost 5 bases, with 10 bases spanning the gap. CDR3 size: 13 residues. Germline lookup yields CDR1 SGHTA and CDR2 FQGNSA. CDR3 region: CASSFRGYETQYF. DNA of the CDR3: TGTGCCAGCAGCTTCCGGGGGTATGAGACCCAGTACTTC.

The sample holds many counts of this clonotype. The rearrangement links TRBV20-1 to TRBJ2-5; D is undetermined. Trimming removed 4 bases at V and 5 bases at J, with 14 bases between. Germline CDR1 DFQATT, CDR2 SNEGSKA (reference sequence). The CDR3 length is 13 residues. CDR3 protein: CSAMDPPRETQYF. The CDR3 DNA sequence: TGCAGTGCTATGGACCCGCCTAGGGAGACCCAGTACTTC.

In this sample, this clonotype turned up once. This chain uses TRBV20-1 with TRBJ2-3; 9 nucleotides line up with TRBD1. Germline V gene sequence: CDR1 DFQATT, CDR2 SNEGSKA (reference sequence). The CDR3 extends over 13 amino acids. The J segment lost 5 bases and the V segment lost 1 base, leaving 1 base of the junction unmatched. The CDR3 DNA reads TGCAGTGCTAGAGTGGGACAGGGAGATACGCAGTATTTT. It encodes CSARVGQGDTQYF.

The chain uses TRBV20-1 and TRBJ2-1; tentatively, D is TRBD2 (6 bases). This CDR3 is 13 amino acids long. V lost 5 bases and J 2 bases, leaving 10 bases between the germline ends. Germline CDR1 and CDR2: DFQATT and SNEGSKA (reference sequence). CDR3 nucleotides: TGCAGTGCTTCCCGCGGGACCTACAATGAGCAGTTCTTC. Amino acid sequence: CSASRGTYNEQFF.

This clonotype was observed once. The chain couples TRBV5-1 to TRBJ1-1; perhaps TRBD1 as D (6 bases). The V end was cut by 5 bases, the J end by 2 bases, with 16 bases between. The CDR3 contains 15 residues. Germline assignment: CDR1 SGHRS and CDR2 YFSETQ. The DNA for the CDR3 is TGCGCCAGCAGGGCGGGACACCGAATAAACACTGAAGCTTTCTTT. This sequence encodes CASRAGHRINTEAFF. The full variable domain, its missing parts supplied by reference TRBV5-1 and TRBJ1-1, is KAGVTQTPRYLIKTRGQQVTLSCSPISGHRSVSWYQQTPGQGLQFLFEYFSETQRNKGNFPGRFSGRQFSNSRSEMNVSTLELGDSALYLCASRAGHRINTEAFFGQGTRLTVV.

The chain employs TRBV25-1 and TRBJ2-7; TRBD2 agrees at 12 bases. In germline, CDR1 is MGHDK, CDR2 SYGVNS. The CDR3 length is 17 residues. J gave up 1 base and V 6 bases, and 10 bases lay outside the gene matches. CDR3 region: CASSFGLAGPSSYEQYF. Written as DNA, the CDR3 is TGTGCCAGCAGCTTTGGACTAGCGGGGCCCTCATCCTACGAGCAGTACTTC.

The gene calls are TRBV20-1 and TRBJ2-7; D unclear. This CDR3 has 12 residues. The V gene lost 3 bases and the J gene lost 0 bases, with 6 bases spanning the gap. CDR1 is DFQATT, CDR2 SNEGSKA, per germline (reference sequence). CDR3 bases: TGCAGTGCTAGTCAGATCTCCTACGAGCAGTACTTC. Its translation: CSASQISYEQYF.

The chain joins TRBV7-2 to TRBJ2-5, with D tentatively TRBD2 (5 bases). Per the germline V gene, CDR1 is SGHTA and CDR2 is FQGNSA. The V end was cut by 5 bases, the J end by 5 bases, with 15 bases between. The CDR3 covers 14 residues. The CDR3 DNA reads TGTGCCAGCAGCGGGAGTGCCCGTTGGGAGACCCAGTACTTC. This sequence encodes CASSGSARWETQYF.

The chain employs TRBV2 and TRBJ2-5; D is undetermined. Between the trimmed V and J ends, which lost 4 bases and 9 bases, there was a span of 18 bases. This CDR3 has 14 amino acids. CDR1 is SNHLY, CDR2 FYNNEI, per germline. The CDR3 is CASSVGRGNQPQYF. CDR3 sequence (DNA): TGTGCCAGCAGTGTAGGGCGAGGCAATCAGCCCCAGTACTTC.

The chain carries TRBV2 and TRBJ2-4; TRBD2 matches at 8 bases. With 1 base clipped from V and 0 bases from J, the junction kept 8 bases outside the gene matches. Germline values: CDR1 SNHLY, CDR2 FYNNEI. The CDR3 consists of 18 residues. The CDR3, as DNA: TGTGCCAGCAGTGAAGAAGCGGGAGTTTTACTAGCCAAAAACATTCAGTACTTC. Translated: CASSEEAGVLLAKNIQYF.

V is TRBV10-3 and J is TRBJ2-7; a possible D gene is TRBD1 (5 bases). In germline, CDR1 is ENHRY, CDR2 SYGVKD. Deletions cut 4 bases from V and 2 bases from J, with 12 bases between. The CDR3 is 14 amino acids. The DNA of the CDR3 is TGTGCCATCAGTGGGGCGGACAAGGCCTACGAGCAGTACTTC. Translating gives CAISGADKAYEQYF.

This chain connects TRBV20-1 to TRBJ2-5; 12 nucleotides agree with TRBD2. Germline-derived CDR1 and CDR2 are DFQATT and SNEGSKA (reference sequence). V shed 6 bases, J shed 4 bases, and the junction held 9 bases outside the gene matches. CDR3 length equals 15 residues. In nucleotides, the CDR3 is TGCAGTGCATCGAGACTAGCGGGGGAAGGAGAGACCCAGTACTTC. Protein product: CSASRLAGEGETQYF.

This clonotype occurred many times. CDR3 amino acids: CASSGRVGETQYF. CDR3 bases: TGTGCCAGCAGTGGTAGGGTGGGTGAGACCCAGTACTTC. The rearrangement uses TRBV6-1 and TRBJ2-5; D gene unclear. V shed 4 bases and J shed 5 bases, with 11 bases lying between them. This CDR3 contains 13 residues. The germline V gene encodes CDR1 MNHNS and CDR2 SASEGT.

This clonotype occurred a few times. The chain links TRBV27 to TRBJ2-2; no definite D call. Germline V gene data show CDR1 as MNHEY and CDR2 as SMNVEV (reference sequence). This CDR3 is 15 amino acids long. V dropped 1 base and J dropped 5 bases, with 11 bases sitting between them. This CDR3 reads CASSLYGARTGELFF. In DNA, the CDR3 is TGTGCCAGCAGTTTATATGGCGCTAGGACCGGGGAGCTGTTTTTT.

Many counts were recorded for this clonotype. The chain joins TRBV4-3 to TRBJ2-7, with D possibly TRBD1 on 5 matching bases. Germline V gene lookup returns CDR1 LGHNA and CDR2 YSLEER. Trimming shortened V by 1 base and J by 1 base, and 8 bases separated the two germline ends. There are 14 residues in the CDR3. The CDR3 region is CASSQVSGSYEQYF. The CDR3 DNA follows: TGCGCCAGCAGCCAAGTTTCAGGGTCCTACGAGCAGTACTTC.

This chain uses TRBV9 with TRBJ2-7; TRBD2 aligns across 11 bases. The CDR3 runs to 17 residues. CDR1 is SGDLS and CDR2 is YYNGEE in the germline V gene. V lost 3 bases to trimming and J lost 2 bases; unmatched junction nucleotides: 10. CDR3 nucleotides: TGTGCCAGCAGCGACCACCTAGGGACTAGCGGTACCTACGAGCAGTACTTC. It translates to CASSDHLGTSGTYEQYF.

This chain connects TRBV25-1 to TRBJ2-5; 8 nucleotides align to TRBD2. Germline trimming cut 6 bases from V and 4 bases from J; bases unmatched to any gene: 13. The germline V gene encodes CDR1 MGHDK and CDR2 SYGVNS. The length of the CDR3 is 16 residues. This CDR3 is CASSLDRAGGGETQYF. The CDR3 DNA reads TGTGCCAGCAGCTTAGATCGGGCGGGGGGAGGAGAGACCCAGTACTTC.

The chain recombines TRBV7-2 with TRBJ1-5; the D gene is possibly TRBD1 (5 bases). Germline CDR1 SGHTA, CDR2 FQGNSA. Trimming removed 5 bases at V and 0 bases at J, with 11 bases between. The CDR3 is made up of 15 amino acids. The CDR3 DNA reads TGTGCCAGCAGCCTTGACAGTCTTAGCAATCAGCCCCAGCATTTT. Encoded protein: CASSLDSLSNQPQHF.

The V and J genes are TRBV2 and TRBJ2-7, with 9 bases fitting TRBD1. V lost 6 bases to trimming and J lost 12 bases; unmatched junction nucleotides: 9. The CDR3 is 12 residues long. Germline loops: CDR1 SNHLY, CDR2 FYNNEI. The CDR3 spells CASRRRTGERYF. The CDR3 coding sequence is TGTGCCAGCAGAAGGAGGACAGGGGAAAGGTACTTC.

The genes are TRBV7-8 and TRBJ1-4; TRBD1 matches at 7 bases. V dropped 5 bases and J dropped 12; count of bases not matched to a gene: 12. Germline assignment: CDR1 SGHVS and CDR2 FQNEAQ. There are 14 residues in the CDR3. The CDR3 loop is CASSRDRVGEELFF. In DNA form, the CDR3 reads TGTGCCAGCAGCCGAGACAGGGTGGGGGAAGAACTGTTTTTT. Combining the CDR3 with reference TRBV7-8 and TRBJ1-4 gives the whole variable domain GAGVSQSPRYKVAKRGQDVALRCDPISGHVSLFWYQQALGQGPEFLTYFQNEAQLDKSGLPSDRFFAERPEGSVSTLKIQRTQQEDSAVYLCASSRDRVGEELFFGSGTQLSVL.

The rearrangement links TRBV6-5 to TRBJ1-2; TRBD1 aligns across 9 bases. With 4 bases clipped from V and 4 bases from J, the junction kept 7 bases outside the gene matches. The CDR3 has 15 residues. The germline CDR1 and CDR2 sequences are MNHEY and SVGAGI. Here the CDR3 DNA reads TGTGCCAGCAGTTCCTGGACAGGGGAGAGCTATGGCTACACCTTC. This translates into CASSSWTGESYGYTF.

CDR3 bases: TGCAGTGCTACATTAGGACTAGCGGGAGGGGCAGAAGAGACCCAGTACTTC. This encodes CSATLGLAGGAEETQYF. The chain employs TRBV20-1 and TRBJ2-5; 15 bases match TRBD2. The germline gives CDR1 DFQATT, CDR2 SNEGSKA (reference sequence). CDR3 length: 17 amino acids. V was pared by 4 bases and J by 3 bases, with 9 bases of the junction left unmatched.

V is TRBV10-2 and J is TRBJ2-1; D may match TRBD1 or TRBD2 (6 bases each). Trimming removed 1 base from V and 4 bases from J, with 11 bases in between. The CDR3 has 15 amino acids. Looked up from germline, CDR1 is WSHSY and CDR2 is SAAADI. The CDR3 DNA reads as TGCGCCAGCAGTGAGTTTAGGGGGGCATACAATGAGCAGTTCTTC. As protein: CASSEFRGAYNEQFF.

This clonotype was detected a few times. The chain combines TRBV5-1 with TRBJ1-2; D is perhaps TRBD1 (5 bases). CDR1 is SGHRS, CDR2 YFSETQ, per germline. Trimming removed 1 base at V and 3 bases at J, with 10 bases between. This CDR3 region has 14 residues. DNA for the CDR3: TGCGCCAGCAGCTTGCGGGGAGGGGACTATGGCTACACCTTC. Its protein is CASSLRGGDYGYTF.

The CDR3 nucleotides read TGCGCCAGCAGCCCCCGACTAGCGGGAGGGCCGTACGAGCAGTACTTC. This gives the protein CASSPRLAGGPYEQYF. V usage is TRBV5-1 and J usage is TRBJ2-7; TRBD2 agrees at 14 bases. The V gene end was trimmed by 4 bases and the J gene end by 4 bases; junction bases not matched to a gene: 7. CDR3 size: 16 residues. CDR1 and CDR2 (germline): SGHRS, YFSETQ.

This clonotype was picked up a small number of times. The rearrangement links TRBV2 to TRBJ1-2; maybe TRBD1 (5 bases). V shed 6 bases and J shed 7 bases, with 15 bases lying between them. The length of the CDR3 is 13 residues. CDR1 is SNHLY and CDR2 is FYNNEI in the germline V gene. CDR3 protein: CASRVGDPGGYTF. The CDR3 DNA is TGTGCCAGCAGAGTGGGGGATCCAGGTGGCTACACCTTC.

This clonotype was picked up one time. The chain employs TRBV25-1 and TRBJ1-1, with D perhaps matching TRBD1 (5 bases). The CDR3 runs to 16 residues. Trimming stripped 6 bases from V and 1 base from J, with 18 bases between. Germline CDR1 is MGHDK and CDR2 is SYGVNS. The CDR3: CASSVGRGAGNTEAFF. CDR3 DNA: TGTGCCAGCAGCGTAGGACGAGGGGCGGGGAACACTGAAGCTTTCTTT.